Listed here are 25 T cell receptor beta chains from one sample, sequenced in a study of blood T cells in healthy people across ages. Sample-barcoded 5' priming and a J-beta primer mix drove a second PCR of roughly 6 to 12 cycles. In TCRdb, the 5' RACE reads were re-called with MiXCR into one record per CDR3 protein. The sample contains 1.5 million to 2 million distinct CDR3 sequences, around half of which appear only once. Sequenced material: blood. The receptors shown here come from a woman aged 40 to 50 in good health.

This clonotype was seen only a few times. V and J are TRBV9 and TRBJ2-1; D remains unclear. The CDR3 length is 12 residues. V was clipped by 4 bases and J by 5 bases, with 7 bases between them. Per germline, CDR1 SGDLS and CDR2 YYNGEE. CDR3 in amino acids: CASSQWNNEQFF. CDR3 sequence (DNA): TGTGCCAGCAGCCAGTGGAACAATGAGCAGTTCTTC.

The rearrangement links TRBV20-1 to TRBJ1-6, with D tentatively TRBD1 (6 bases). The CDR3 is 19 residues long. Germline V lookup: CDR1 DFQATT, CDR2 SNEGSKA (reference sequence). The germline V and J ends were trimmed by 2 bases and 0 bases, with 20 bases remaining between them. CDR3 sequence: CSARPTIRGGSSYNSPLHF. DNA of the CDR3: TGCAGTGCTAGACCGACAATTCGGGGGGGCTCCTCCTATAATTCACCCCTCCACTTT.

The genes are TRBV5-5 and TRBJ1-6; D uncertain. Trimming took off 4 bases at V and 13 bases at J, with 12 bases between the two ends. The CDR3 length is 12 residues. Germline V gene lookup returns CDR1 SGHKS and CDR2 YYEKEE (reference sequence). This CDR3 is CASSPSQYPLHF. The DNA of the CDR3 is TGTGCCAGCAGCCCTTCACAGTATCCCCTCCACTTT.

DNA for the CDR3: TGTGCCAGCAGCCAATATCGCTACAGGGCCGGGGCCAACGTCCTGACTTTC. It codes for CASSQYRYRAGANVLTF. The rearrangement joins TRBV5-6 to TRBJ2-6; D possibly corresponds to TRBD1 (6 bases). Germline lookup yields CDR1 SGHDT and CDR2 YYEEEE. This CDR3 contains 17 residues. Trimming removed 4 bases at V and 4 bases at J, with 18 bases between.

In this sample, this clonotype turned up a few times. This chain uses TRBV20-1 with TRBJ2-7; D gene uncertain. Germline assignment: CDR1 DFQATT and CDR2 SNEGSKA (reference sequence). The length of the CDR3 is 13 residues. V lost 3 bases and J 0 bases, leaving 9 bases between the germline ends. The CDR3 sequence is CSARPASSYEQYF. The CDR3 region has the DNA TGCAGTGCTAGGCCGGCAAGCTCCTACGAGCAGTACTTC.

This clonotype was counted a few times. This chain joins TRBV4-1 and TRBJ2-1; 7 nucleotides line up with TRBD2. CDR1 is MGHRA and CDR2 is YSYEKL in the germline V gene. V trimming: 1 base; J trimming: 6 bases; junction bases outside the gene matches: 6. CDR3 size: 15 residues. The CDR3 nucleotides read TGCGCCAGCAGCCAAGCACGGGGGGAGGCCAATGAGCAGTTCTTC. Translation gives CASSQARGEANEQFF.

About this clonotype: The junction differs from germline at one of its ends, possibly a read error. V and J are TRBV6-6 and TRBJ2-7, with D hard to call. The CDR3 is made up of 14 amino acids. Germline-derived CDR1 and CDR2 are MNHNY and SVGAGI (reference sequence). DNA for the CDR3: TGTGCCAGCGCCGATGGCGTTAGCTCCGACGAGCAGTACTTC. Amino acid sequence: CASADGVSSDEQYF.

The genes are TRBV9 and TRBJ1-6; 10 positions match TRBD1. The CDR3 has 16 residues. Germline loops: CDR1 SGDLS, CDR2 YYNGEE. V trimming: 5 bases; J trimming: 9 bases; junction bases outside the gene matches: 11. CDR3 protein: CASSDKRDRGRSPLHF. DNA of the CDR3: TGTGCCAGCAGTGACAAACGGGACAGGGGACGTTCACCCCTCCACTTT.

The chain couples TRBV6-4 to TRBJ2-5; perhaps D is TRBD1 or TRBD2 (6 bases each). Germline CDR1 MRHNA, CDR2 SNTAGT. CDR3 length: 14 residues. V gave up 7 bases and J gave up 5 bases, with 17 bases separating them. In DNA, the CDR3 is TGTGCCAGCACCCACGGGGGCCGGACGGAGACCCAGTACTTC. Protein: CASTHGGRTETQYF.

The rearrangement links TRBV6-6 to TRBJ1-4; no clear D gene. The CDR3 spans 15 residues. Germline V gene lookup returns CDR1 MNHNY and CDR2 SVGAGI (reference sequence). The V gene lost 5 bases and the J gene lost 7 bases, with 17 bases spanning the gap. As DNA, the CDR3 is TGTGCCAGCAGTCCTCCGGGCCCCTTGGTTGAAAAACTGTTTTTT. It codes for CASSPPGPLVEKLFF.

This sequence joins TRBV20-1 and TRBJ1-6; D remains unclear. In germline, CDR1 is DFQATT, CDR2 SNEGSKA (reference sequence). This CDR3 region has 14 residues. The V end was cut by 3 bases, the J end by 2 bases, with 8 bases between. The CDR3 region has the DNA TGCAGTGCTAGTGTCACCACCTATAATTCACCCCTCCACTTT. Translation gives CSASVTTYNSPLHF.

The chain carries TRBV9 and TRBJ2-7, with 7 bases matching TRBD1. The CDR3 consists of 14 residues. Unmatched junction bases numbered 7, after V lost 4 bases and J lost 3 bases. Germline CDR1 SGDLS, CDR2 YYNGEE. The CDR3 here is CASSPRDSFYEQYF. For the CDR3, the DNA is TGTGCCAGCAGCCCCCGGGACAGCTTCTACGAGCAGTACTTC.

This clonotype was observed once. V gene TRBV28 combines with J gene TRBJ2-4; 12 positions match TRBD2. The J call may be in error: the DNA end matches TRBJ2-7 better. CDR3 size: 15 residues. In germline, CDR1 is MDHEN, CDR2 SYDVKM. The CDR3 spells CASSKALAGGLEQYF. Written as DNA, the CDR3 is TGTGCCAGCAGCAAAGCCCTAGCGGGGGGGCTCGAGCAGTACTTC.

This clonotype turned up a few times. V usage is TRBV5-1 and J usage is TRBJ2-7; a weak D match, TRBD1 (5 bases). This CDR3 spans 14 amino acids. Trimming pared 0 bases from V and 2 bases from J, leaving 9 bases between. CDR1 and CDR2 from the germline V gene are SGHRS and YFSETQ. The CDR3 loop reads CASSLGQRPYEQYF. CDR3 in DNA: TGCGCCAGCAGCTTGGGACAGCGACCCTACGAGCAGTACTTC.

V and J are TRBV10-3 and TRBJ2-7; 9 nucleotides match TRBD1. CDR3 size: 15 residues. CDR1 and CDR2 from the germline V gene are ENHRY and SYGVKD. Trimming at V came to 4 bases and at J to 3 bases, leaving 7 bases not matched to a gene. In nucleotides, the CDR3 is TGTGCCATCAGTGGCGCGGGACAGGGTCTCTACGAGCAGTACTTC. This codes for CAISGAGQGLYEQYF.

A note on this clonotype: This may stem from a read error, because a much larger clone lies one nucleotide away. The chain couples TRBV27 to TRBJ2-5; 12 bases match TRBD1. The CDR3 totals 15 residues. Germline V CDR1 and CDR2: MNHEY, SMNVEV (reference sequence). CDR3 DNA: TGTGCCGGCAGTTTCGGGACAGGGGGCACGGAGACCCAGTACTTC. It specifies CAGSFGTGGTETQYF.

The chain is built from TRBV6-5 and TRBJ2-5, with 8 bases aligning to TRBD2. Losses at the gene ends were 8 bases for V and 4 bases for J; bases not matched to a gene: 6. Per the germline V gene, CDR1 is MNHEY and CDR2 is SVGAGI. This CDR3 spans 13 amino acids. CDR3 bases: TGTGCCAGCGGCCCCGCGGGGGGAGAGACCCAGTACTTC. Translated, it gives CASGPAGGETQYF.

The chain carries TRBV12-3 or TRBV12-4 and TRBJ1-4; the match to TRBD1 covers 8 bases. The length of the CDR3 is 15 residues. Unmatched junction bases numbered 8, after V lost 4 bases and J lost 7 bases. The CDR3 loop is CASSWATGEREKLFF. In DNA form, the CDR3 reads TGTGCCAGCAGTTGGGCGACAGGGGAGCGTGAAAAACTGTTTTTT.

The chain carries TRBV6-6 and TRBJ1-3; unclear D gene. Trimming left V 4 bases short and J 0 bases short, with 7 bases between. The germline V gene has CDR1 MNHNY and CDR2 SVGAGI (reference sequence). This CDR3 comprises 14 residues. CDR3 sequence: CASSSTDSGNTIYF. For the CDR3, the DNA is TGTGCCAGCAGTTCCACTGACTCTGGAAACACCATATATTTT.

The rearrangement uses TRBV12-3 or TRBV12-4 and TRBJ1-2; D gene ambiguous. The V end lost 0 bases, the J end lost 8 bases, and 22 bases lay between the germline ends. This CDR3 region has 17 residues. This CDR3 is CASSLALMEGNPGGYTF. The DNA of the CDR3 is TGTGCCAGCAGTTTAGCGCTAATGGAGGGAAATCCGGGGGGCTACACCTTC.

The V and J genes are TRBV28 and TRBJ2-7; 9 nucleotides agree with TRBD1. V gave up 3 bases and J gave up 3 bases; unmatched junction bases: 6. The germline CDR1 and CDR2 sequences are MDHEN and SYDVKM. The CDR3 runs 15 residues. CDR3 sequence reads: CASSLGTGHVYEQYF. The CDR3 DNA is TGTGCCAGCAGTTTGGGGACAGGGCATGTCTACGAGCAGTACTTC.

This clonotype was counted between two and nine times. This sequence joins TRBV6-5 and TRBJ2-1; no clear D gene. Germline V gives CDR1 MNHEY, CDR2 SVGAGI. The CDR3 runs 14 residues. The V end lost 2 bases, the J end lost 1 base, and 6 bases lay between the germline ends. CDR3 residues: CASSYILSYNEQFF. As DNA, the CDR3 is TGTGCCAGCAGTTACATTCTTTCCTACAATGAGCAGTTCTTC.

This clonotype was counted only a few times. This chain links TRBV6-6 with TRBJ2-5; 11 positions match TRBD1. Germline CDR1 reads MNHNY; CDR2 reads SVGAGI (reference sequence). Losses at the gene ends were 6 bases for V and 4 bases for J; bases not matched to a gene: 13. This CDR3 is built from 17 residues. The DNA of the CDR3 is TGTGCCAGCAGCCGAGACCGGGACAGGGGGACGAGAGAGACCCAGTACTTC. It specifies CASSRDRDRGTRETQYF.

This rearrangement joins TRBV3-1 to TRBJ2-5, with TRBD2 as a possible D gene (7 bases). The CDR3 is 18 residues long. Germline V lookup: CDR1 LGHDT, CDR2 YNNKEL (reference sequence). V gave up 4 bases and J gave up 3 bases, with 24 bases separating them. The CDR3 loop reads CASSLKAGHALEKETQYF. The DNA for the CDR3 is TGTGCCAGCAGCCTAAAAGCGGGACACGCCTTGGAAAAAGAGACCCAGTACTTC.

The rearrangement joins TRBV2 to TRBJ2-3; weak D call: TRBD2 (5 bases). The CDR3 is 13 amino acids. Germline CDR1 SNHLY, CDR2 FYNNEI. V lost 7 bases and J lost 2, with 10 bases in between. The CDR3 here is CASMVEATDTQYF. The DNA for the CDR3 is TGTGCCAGCATGGTGGAGGCCACAGATACGCAGTATTTT.